This entry lists 30 T cell receptor beta chains sequenced from one sample in a study of T cells after somatic rescue of genetic block. TCRdb's table, derived via immunoSEQ multiplex PCR, lists solely in-frame clones and lacks some. The sample has roughly 65,000 clones, around 90% seen once. Input material: peripheral blood mononuclear cells (PBMCs). The receptors shown here come from a man in his forties.

This chain links TRBV7-8 with TRBJ2-3; TRBD2 is a possible D gene (5 bases). Trimming removed 3 bases at V and 2 bases at J, with 12 bases between. Germline V gene data show CDR1 as SGHVS and CDR2 as FQNEAQ. The length of the CDR3 is 15 residues. CDR3: CASSFQRSNTDTQYF. The CDR3 region has the DNA TGTGCCAGCAGCTTCCAGCGGTCCAACACAGATACGCAGTATTTT. The entire variable domain, with the rest obtained from reference TRBV7-8 and TRBJ2-3, is as follows: GAGVSQSPRYKVAKRGQDVALRCDPISGHVSLFWYQQALGQGPEFLTYFQNEAQLDKSGLPSDRFFAERPEGSVSTLKIQRTQQEDSAVYLCASSFQRSNTDTQYFGPGTRLTVL.

The V and J genes are TRBV9 and TRBJ2-3; 10 bases are shared with TRBD2. V lost 0 bases to trimming and J lost 5 bases; unmatched junction nucleotides: 6. This CDR3 has 16 residues. Germline CDR1 SGDLS, CDR2 YYNGEE. This CDR3 is CASSVEPSGGVDTQYF. The CDR3 DNA reads TGTGCCAGCAGCGTAGAGCCTAGCGGGGGTGTAGATACGCAGTATTTT.

This rearrangement joins TRBV5-1 to TRBJ1-1; TRBD1 agrees at 7 bases. Germline CDR1 and CDR2: SGHRS and YFSETQ. The CDR3 loop spans 14 amino acids. The J segment lost 5 bases and the V segment lost 0 bases, leaving 4 bases of the junction unmatched. The CDR3 spells CASSLVGRGTEAFF. For the CDR3, the DNA is TGCGCCAGCAGCTTGGTGGGCAGGGGGACTGAAGCTTTCTTT.

This chain connects TRBV29-1 to TRBJ2-1; D is ambiguous. Trimming cost V 7 bases and J 7 bases, with 11 bases left between them. This CDR3 region has 11 residues. Germline V gene lookup returns CDR1 SQVTM and CDR2 ANQGSEA. In DNA, the CDR3 is TGCAGCGCCGGCGAATTGAATGAGCAGTTCTTC. This codes for CSAGELNEQFF.

This sequence joins TRBV19 and TRBJ2-3; 7 positions match TRBD1. CDR1 LNHDA and CDR2 SQIVND come from the germline V gene (reference sequence). After removal of 3 bases from V and 1 base from J, the junction contained 7 bases not matched to a gene. CDR3 length: 16 residues. For the CDR3, the DNA is TGTGCCAGTAGTATGCAGGGACAGCTGCGCACAGATACGCAGTATTTT. It is translated as CASSMQGQLRTDTQYF. The full variable domain, completed using reference TRBV19 and TRBJ2-3, is DGGITQSPKYLFRKEGQNVTLSCEQNLNHDAMYWYRQDPGQGLRLIYYSQIVNDFQKGDIAEGYSVSREKKESFPLTVTSAQKNPTAFYLCASSMQGQLRTDTQYFGPGTRLTVL.

The chain is built from TRBV25-1 and TRBJ2-7; tentative D call: TRBD2 (5 bases). The germline V and J ends were trimmed by 2 bases and 3 bases, with 8 bases remaining between them. CDR3 length: 13 residues. Germline loops: CDR1 MGHDK, CDR2 SYGVNS. The CDR3 DNA is TGTGCCAGCAGTGAAGGTGACTACTACGAGCAGTACTTC. Its protein is CASSEGDYYEQYF.

The V call is TRBV25-1, the J call TRBJ2-3; 8 bases fit TRBD1. The CDR3 is 15 residues long. The trim removed 4 bases at V and 1 base at J, leaving 4 bases unmatched. Looked up from germline, CDR1 is MGHDK and CDR2 is SYGVNS. CDR3 in amino acids: CASSAKDRGTDTQYF. CDR3 DNA: TGTGCCAGCAGTGCGAAGGACAGGGGCACAGATACGCAGTATTTT.

V and J are TRBV7-9 and TRBJ2-5, with 9 bases matching TRBD2. Germline CDR1 reads SEHNR; CDR2 reads FQNEAQ (reference sequence). This CDR3 spans 18 amino acids. The junction had 15 bases not matched to a gene; V was cut back by 5 bases and J by 2 bases. CDR3 loop: CASSPGHSLLAGQETQYF. CDR3 in DNA: TGTGCCAGCAGCCCAGGACATAGCCTACTAGCGGGTCAAGAGACCCAGTACTTC.

This clone is a singleton in its sample. This chain joins TRBV27 and TRBJ2-2; 11 positions agree with TRBD2. The V and J ends lost 4 bases and 4 bases, in that order; junction bases with no gene match: 5. CDR3 length: 16 amino acids. Germline V gene sequence: CDR1 MNHEY, CDR2 SMNVEV (reference sequence). CDR3 protein: CASSSLAGVVTGELFF. The CDR3 DNA sequence: TGTGCCAGCAGTTCACTAGCGGGAGTGGTCACCGGGGAGCTGTTTTTT.

The sample holds a few counts of this clone. Other DNA sequences from this sample encode an identical CDR3 as well. V and J are TRBV5-1 and TRBJ2-1; 8 bases match TRBD1. Germline assignment: CDR1 SGHRS and CDR2 YFSETQ. The junction had 2 bases not matched to a gene; V was cut back by 1 base and J by 2 bases. CDR3 length: 15 residues. The CDR3 loop reads CASSLTGGTYNEQFF. The CDR3 bases are TGCGCCAGCAGCTTGACAGGGGGAACCTACAATGAGCAGTTCTTC.

This chain joins TRBV7-2 and TRBJ2-1; 9 nucleotides agree with TRBD1. The length of the CDR3 is 13 residues. V gave up 2 bases and J gave up 10 bases; unmatched junction bases: 3. In germline, CDR1 is SGHTA, CDR2 FQGNSA. The CDR3 DNA reads TGTGCCAGCAGCTTAATGGACAGGGGCGAGCAGTTCTTC. Translated: CASSLMDRGEQFF.

The J gene is TRBJ1-2, the V gene TRBV5-1, with a tentative D call TRBD1 (6 bases). The CDR3 is 14 amino acids. In germline, CDR1 is SGHRS, CDR2 YFSETQ. Deletions cut 4 bases from V and 8 bases from J, with 18 bases between. The chain's CDR3 is CASSGGQQSKGYTF. CDR3 nucleotide sequence: TGCGCCAGCAGCGGAGGACAGCAAAGTAAGGGCTACACCTTC.

The chain is built from TRBV6-4 and TRBJ2-3, with 15 bases aligning to TRBD2. From germline, CDR1 is MRHNA and CDR2 SNTAGT. With 0 bases clipped from V and 4 bases from J, the junction kept 8 bases outside the gene matches. The CDR3 consists of 19 residues. Here the CDR3 reads CASSDSWTSGGAGPDTQYF. CDR3 coding DNA: TGTGCCAGCAGTGACTCCTGGACTAGCGGGGGGGCCGGTCCAGATACGCAGTATTTT.

The chain employs TRBV10-3 and TRBJ2-3, with 8 bases lining up with TRBD1. From germline, CDR1 is ENHRY and CDR2 SYGVKD. J gave up 4 bases and V 3 bases, and 6 bases lay outside the gene matches. This CDR3 contains 15 residues. CDR3 sequence reads: CAISESQGAADTQYF. Here the CDR3 DNA reads TGTGCCATCAGTGAATCCCAGGGGGCCGCAGATACGCAGTATTTT.

The V call is TRBV7-8, the J call TRBJ2-5; D is perhaps TRBD2 (5 bases). The V and J ends lost 5 bases and 8 bases respectively, with 15 bases between them. Germline assignment: CDR1 SGHVS and CDR2 FQNEAQ. The CDR3 covers 13 residues. CDR3 loop: CASSDRTPVTQYF. CDR3 nucleotides: TGTGCCAGCAGCGACCGGACTCCCGTCACCCAGTACTTC.

This chain uses TRBV7-2 with TRBJ1-5; D unresolved. V lost 2 bases, J lost 11 bases, and 19 bases lay in between. Per germline, CDR1 SGHTA and CDR2 FQGNSA. The CDR3 has 15 residues. The CDR3 DNA reads as TGTGCCAGCAGCTTAAATCGGGCTGCCCATGGGGCCCAGCATTTT. The encoded protein is CASSLNRAAHGAQHF.

The chain recombines TRBV9 with TRBJ2-1, with 7 bases that match TRBD2. The V gene's germline CDR1 is SGDLS and CDR2 YYNGEE. V gave up 2 bases and J gave up 5 bases; unmatched junction bases: 1. The CDR3 extends over 13 amino acids. The CDR3 region is CASSVGTNNEQFF. The CDR3 DNA reads TGTGCCAGCAGCGTCGGGACTAACAATGAGCAGTTCTTC. Complete variable domain (other parts from reference TRBV9 and TRBJ2-1): DSGVTQTPKHLITATGQRVTLRCSPRSGDLSVYWYQQSLDQGLQFLIQYYNGEERAKGNILERFSAQQFPDLHSELNLSSLELGDSALYFCASSVGTNNEQFFGPGTRLTVL.

The V and J genes are TRBV20-1 and TRBJ2-3; D is unclear. Germline loops: CDR1 DFQATT, CDR2 SNEGSKA (reference sequence). There are 11 residues in the CDR3. Between the trimmed V and J ends, which lost 5 bases and 6 bases, there was a span of 9 bases. The CDR3 loop reads CSAATEDTQYF. CDR3 coding DNA: TGCAGTGCTGCGACCGAGGATACGCAGTATTTT.

The chain couples TRBV25-1 to TRBJ1-1; 7 bases align to TRBD1. Germline CDR1 reads MGHDK; CDR2 reads SYGVNS. The CDR3 runs 15 residues. V trimming: 4 bases; J trimming: 6 bases; junction bases outside the gene matches: 11. CDR3 bases: TGTGCCAGCAGTGGGGCAGGGGGGTACGTCTCTGAAGCTTTCTTT. Residues: CASSGAGGYVSEAFF.

This clone came up a few times. The chain is built from TRBV2 and TRBJ1-5; a weak D match, TRBD1 (5 bases). CDR1 SNHLY and CDR2 FYNNEI come from the germline V gene. The CDR3 spans 14 residues. Between the trimmed V and J ends, which lost 3 bases and 9 bases, there was a span of 15 bases. The chain's CDR3 is CASSDRDPRRPQHF. DNA of the CDR3: TGTGCCAGCAGTGACCGGGACCCCAGACGGCCCCAGCATTTT.

CDR3 residues: CASRASYEQYF. In DNA, the CDR3 is TGTGCCAGCAGGGCGAGTTACGAGCAGTACTTC. The rearrangement uses TRBV11-2 and TRBJ2-7, with unresolved D. Trimming pared 6 bases from V and 4 bases from J, leaving 7 bases between. Germline CDR1 and CDR2: SGHAT and FQNNGV. The CDR3 contains 11 residues.

The chain uses TRBV5-6 and TRBJ1-3; D uncertain. The CDR3 consists of 14 residues. Per germline, CDR1 SGHDT and CDR2 YYEEEE. Deletions cut 1 base from V and 0 bases from J, with 5 bases between. CDR3 coding DNA: TGTGCCAGCAGCTTGCTTACCTCTGGAAACACCATATATTTT. Protein product: CASSLLTSGNTIYF.

This chain uses TRBV19 with TRBJ1-2; TRBD1 matches at 7 bases. CDR3 size: 12 residues. CDR1 LNHDA and CDR2 SQIVND come from the germline V gene (reference sequence). The V gene end was trimmed by 6 bases and the J gene end by 4 bases; junction bases not matched to a gene: 2. CDR3 sequence reads: CASSRQGYGYTF. In DNA form, the CDR3 reads TGTGCCAGTAGCAGACAGGGCTATGGCTACACCTTC.

The gene calls are TRBV5-1 and TRBJ2-1; D gene unclear. V was pared by 0 bases and J by 6 bases, with 10 bases between. CDR3 length: 14 residues. Germline V gene sequence: CDR1 SGHRS, CDR2 YFSETQ. CDR3 loop: CASSLDSPPNEQFF. The CDR3, as DNA: TGCGCCAGCAGCTTGGACTCGCCCCCCAATGAGCAGTTCTTC.

This sequence joins TRBV4-2 and TRBJ1-6; D uncertain. The CDR3 length is 13 residues. CDR1 LGHNA and CDR2 YNFKEQ come from the germline V gene. V was shortened by 0 bases and J by 11 bases, with 8 bases between the two germline ends. CDR3 in amino acids: CASSQDLGTPLHF. CDR3 coding DNA: TGTGCCAGCAGCCAAGATTTGGGGACACCCCTCCACTTT.

In its sample, this clone was seen once. This chain connects TRBV7-8 to TRBJ2-4, with a weak D call TRBD1 (6 bases). This CDR3 is built from 13 residues. V lost 10 bases, J lost 5 bases, and 15 bases lay in between. The germline gives CDR1 SGHVS, CDR2 FQNEAQ. The DNA for the CDR3 is TGTGCCACAAGGGCCCCAGGGGAAAACATTCAGTACTTC. Its protein is CATRAPGENIQYF.

The chain carries TRBV19 and TRBJ2-3, with TRBD2 identical over 9 bases. Trimming removed 5 bases from V and 4 bases from J; junction bases left unmatched: 10. Germline assignment: CDR1 LNHDA and CDR2 SQIVND (reference sequence). This CDR3 spans 16 amino acids. CDR3 nucleotides: TGTGCCAGTAGTTCGGTTAGCGGGAGTACCTCAGATACGCAGTATTTT. This gives the protein CASSSVSGSTSDTQYF.

The genes are TRBV4-1 and TRBJ1-1; 8 bases map to TRBD1. The V gene end was trimmed by 4 bases and the J gene end by 1 base; junction bases not matched to a gene: 20. CDR1 is MGHRA, CDR2 YSYEKL, per germline. CDR3 length: 20 amino acids. Here the CDR3 reads CASSPIHRLRQGPENTEAFF. The CDR3 DNA is TGCGCCAGCAGCCCGATACACCGTCTACGACAGGGGCCGGAGAACACTGAAGCTTTCTTT.

This clone was detected only once. J is TRBJ1-6 and V is TRBV29-1, with 9 bases identical to TRBD1. J was trimmed by 7 bases and V by 6 bases; bases with no gene match: 4. CDR3 length equals 13 residues. CDR1 is SQVTM and CDR2 is ANQGSEA in the germline V gene. The CDR3 bases are TGCAGCGTGGGACAGGGAGGGAATTCACCCCTCCACTTT. It translates to CSVGQGGNSPLHF.

The chain links TRBV28 to TRBJ2-7; either TRBD1 or TRBD2 may fit D (5 bases each). V lost 4 bases, J lost 6 bases, and 13 bases lay in between. The CDR3 runs 13 residues. CDR1 MDHEN and CDR2 SYDVKM come from the germline V gene. The CDR3 spells CASSWDVRLEQYF. CDR3 coding DNA: TGTGCCAGCAGTTGGGACGTGCGTCTCGAGCAGTACTTC.